This TCR beta chain is from a study of T cell responses to AZD1222 COVID-19 vaccine. Whole-study results and caveats: Repertoires were sampled only after the peak T cell response.

Measured with immunoSEQ multiplex PCR; TCRdb has only the in-frame clones, and not every one. The repertoire holds some 130,000 clones, with approximately 83% as singletons. A remark on this clone: Its cognate antigen is unknown.

Sequenced material: peripheral blood, taken on day 0 of AZD1222 vaccination. This TCR was sampled from an adult in good health.

The CDR3 DNA is TGCGCCAGCAGCCGGACAGGGGGCCGAGAAAAACTGTTTTTT. As protein: CASSRTGGREKLFF. The J gene is TRBJ1-4, the V gene TRBV5-1, with 11 bases lining up with TRBD1. This CDR3 has 14 residues. Germline assignment: CDR1 SGHRS and CDR2 YFSETQ. Losses at the gene ends were 4 bases for V and 8 bases for J; bases not matched to a gene: 4.